The next 21 T cell receptor beta chains were all read from a single sample in a study of monozygotic twins with inflammatory bowel disease. TCRdb re-called the 5' RACE reads; every CDR3 protein appears as one record, without DNA. This sample carries around 450,000 distinct CDR3 sequences, with 2% to 3% going to the ten biggest clones. The sequencing sample was made of blood. These receptors originate from a human donor with ulcerative colitis or Crohn's disease, or a healthy co-twin of an affected twin (not recorded which).

The CDR3 spells CASSLVPAETQYF. The V gene is TRBV5-1, the J gene TRBJ2-5. Germline lookup yields CDR1 SGHRS and CDR2 YFSETQ. This CDR3 has 13 residues.

V is TRBV4-2 and J is TRBJ2-7; absent DNA, TCRdb's TRBD1 call cannot be checked. The V gene's germline CDR1 is LGHNA and CDR2 YNFKEQ. CDR3 size: 16 residues. The CDR3 sequence: CASSQGLKTGIYEQYF.

The rearrangement joins TRBV6-5 to TRBJ1-5; the TRBD1 assignment by TCRdb is unverifiable without DNA. The CDR3 loop spans 16 amino acids. From germline, CDR1 is MNHEY and CDR2 SVGAGI. This chain's CDR3 is CASSYDDRVGNQPQHF.

CDR3 region: CASSEDTGGQKPQHF. V is TRBV2 and J is TRBJ1-5; the TRBD1 assignment by TCRdb is unverifiable without DNA. Per the germline V gene, CDR1 is SNHLY and CDR2 is FYNNEI. The CDR3 runs 15 residues.

V gene TRBV18 combines with J gene TRBJ2-7; TCRdb outputs TRBD1, but without DNA this stays unchecked. Germline CDR1 reads KGHSH; CDR2 reads LQKENI. This CDR3 has 16 residues. CDR3 in amino acids: CASSLAPPGTGYEQYF.

The chain uses TRBV12-3 or TRBV12-4 and TRBJ2-3; the TCRdb D gene call, TRBD2, has no DNA to confirm it. This CDR3 region has 14 residues. This CDR3 is CASSLSSGGTVQYF.

This sequence joins TRBV15 and TRBJ2-1; TCRdb's D gene call, TRBD1, goes unchecked for lack of DNA. The CDR3 has 15 residues. Germline V gene sequence: CDR1 LNHNV, CDR2 YYDKDF (reference sequence). This CDR3 reads CATSRDNGGRNEQFF.

This chain connects TRBV18 to TRBJ1-5; TCRdb's D call of TRBD1 is untestable without DNA. Germline CDR1 KGHSH, CDR2 LQKENI. The CDR3 covers 19 residues. This chain's CDR3 is CASSDTIAIRERGNQPQHF.

V gene TRBV3-1 combines with J gene TRBJ1-2. Germline CDR1 is LGHDT and CDR2 is YNNKEL (reference sequence). There are 15 residues in the CDR3. The CDR3 spells CASSQGWSSIYGYTF.

The V call is TRBV5-1, the J call TRBJ2-5; TCRdb outputs TRBD1, but without DNA this stays unchecked. The CDR3 extends over 15 amino acids. Germline V gene data show CDR1 as SGHRS and CDR2 as YFSETQ. The CDR3 protein is CASSDSQGPQETQYF.

This chain uses TRBV29-1 with TRBJ1-3; TCRdb's D gene call, TRBD1, goes unchecked for lack of DNA. Germline values: CDR1 SQVTM, CDR2 ANQGSEA. This CDR3 is built from 13 residues. CDR3 residues: CSVGDRAGNTIYF. The full variable domain, its missing parts supplied by reference TRBV29-1 and TRBJ1-3, is SAVISQKPSRDICQRGTSLTIQCQVDSQVTMMFWYRQQPGQSLTLIATANQGSEATYESGFVIDKFPISRPNLTFSTLTVSNMSPEDSSIYLCSVGDRAGNTIYFGEGSWLTVV.

The rearrangement links TRBV5-1 to TRBJ2-1; absent DNA, TCRdb's TRBD1 call cannot be checked. CDR3 length: 13 amino acids. Germline loops: CDR1 SGHRS, CDR2 YFSETQ. CDR3 loop: CATAPGPYNEQFF. Looking up the rest from reference TRBV5-1 and TRBJ2-1 gives the full variable domain: KAGVTQTPRYLIKTRGQQVTLSCSPISGHRSVSWYQQTPGQGLQFLFEYFSETQRNKGNFPGRFSGRQFSNSRSEMNVSTLELGDSALYLCATAPGPYNEQFFGPGTRLTVL.

This chain joins TRBV2 and TRBJ1-5; the TRBD1 assignment by TCRdb is unverifiable without DNA. From germline, CDR1 is SNHLY and CDR2 FYNNEI. CDR3 length: 15 residues. The CDR3 loop reads CASSGDRGPGQPQHF.

This sequence joins TRBV5-1 and TRBJ1-3; checking the TCRdb D call of TRBD1 is not possible without DNA. The CDR3 runs to 13 residues. Germline V gives CDR1 SGHRS, CDR2 YFSETQ. CDR3 in amino acids: CASSREGDYTIYF.

V gene TRBV29-1 combines with J gene TRBJ2-7. There are 11 residues in the CDR3. The germline V gene has CDR1 SQVTM and CDR2 ANQGSEA. The CDR3 is CSVGDSYEQYF.

V and J are TRBV20-1 and TRBJ2-5; TCRdb's assignment of TRBD2 cannot be checked, as there is no DNA. The length of the CDR3 is 14 residues. Germline V gives CDR1 DFQATT, CDR2 SNEGSKA (reference sequence). CDR3 protein: CSAHLAGVKETQYF.

The rearrangement links TRBV18 to TRBJ2-2; TCRdb names TRBD1, which stays unverified in the absence of DNA. CDR1 is KGHSH and CDR2 is LQKENI in the germline V gene. The CDR3 is 18 amino acids. The CDR3 is CASAPRGGQGDYTGELFF.

J is TRBJ2-7 and V is TRBV5-4; TCRdb's D gene call, TRBD1, goes unchecked for lack of DNA. The germline CDR1 and CDR2 sequences are SGHNT and YYREEE (reference sequence). The CDR3 extends over 13 amino acids. CDR3 sequence: CASSKGQTYEQYF. Full variable domain (outside the CDR3, taken from reference TRBV5-4 and TRBJ2-7): ETGVTQSPTHLIKTRGQQVTLRCSSQSGHNTVSWYQQALGQGPQFIFQYYREEENGRGNFPPRFSGLQFPNYSSELNVNALELDDSALYLCASSKGQTYEQYFGPGTRLTVT.

The gene calls are TRBV27 and TRBJ2-7; the TCRdb call, TRBD2, lacks DNA for checking. CDR1 and CDR2 from the germline V gene are MNHEY and SMNVEV (reference sequence). There are 14 residues in the CDR3. The CDR3 protein is CASSDGTSGYEQYF.

V and J are TRBV6-1 and TRBJ2-2; TCRdb names TRBD1, which stays unverified in the absence of DNA. Germline CDR1 reads MNHNS; CDR2 reads SASEGT. This CDR3 comprises 18 residues. The CDR3 sequence is CASSIPRGGPANTGELFF.

The chain carries TRBV12-3 or TRBV12-4 and TRBJ2-2. CDR3 size: 13 residues. The CDR3 protein is CASSFVSPGELFF.